This T cell receptor beta chain was recovered during a study of vaccination and CD4 T cells after COVID-19 (dated by TCRdb to 2022 to 2024). With regard to the full study: SARS-CoV-2 positivity had been established in the convalescent patients by nasal swab PCR, and mild disease was recorded in roughly 9 of these patients and severe disease in one. Each participant got two doses of either the Pfizer-BioNTech BNT162b2 vaccine (n=8) or the Moderna mRNA-1273 vaccine (n=2). Post-COVID blood samples were collected from convalescent patients a median of approximately 100 days after diagnosis, with a range of roughly 30 to 161 days. A few convalescent patients gave samples both early after vaccination (day 14) and late after vaccination (days 161 to 241). The spike-specific CD4+ TCR repertoire was compared before and after mRNA vaccination in 10 to 11 COVID-19 convalescent patients and a handful of infection-naive healthy vaccine recipients. Control cultures used a CEFX viral epitope pool as positive control, an HIV-1 Nef peptide pool as negative control, or no peptide. The cultures were stimulated with overlapping spike peptide pools from SARS-CoV-2 and from the common cold coronaviruses HCoV-NL63, HCoV-OC43 and HCoV-229E. Post-vaccine blood samples were collected a median of approximately 77 days after the second vaccine dose, ranging from roughly 12 to 250 days. The convalescent cohort comprised six males and four females, including two Hispanic individuals, seven Caucasians, two Asians and one multiracial person. The full study reports these points: Although the median number of SARS-CoV-2-reactive clonotypes went up from roughly 22 after infection to 35 to 40 after vaccination, the increase was not significant. Nearly all vaccine-specific clones in convalescent patients (304 of 307) were mono-reactive for SARS-CoV-2 spike rather than cross-reactive with common cold coronaviruses. Only a relatively small number of convalescent patients were included in the study, and early timepoints following natural infection were not analyzed. Among convalescent patients, a median about 86% of the SARS-CoV-2-reactive clones seen after vaccination appeared only after vaccination, which suggests priming specific to the vaccine.

V is clipped by 2 bases and J by 0 bases, and the sequence between their germline boundaries is 4 bases long. The germline V gene yields SGHTA for CDR1 and FQGTGA for CDR2. There are 13 amino acids in the CDR3, from cysteine to phenylalanine inclusive. Left in the record is the CDR3 DNA by itself, 39 bases read in frame from the first base. Sample time point, as interpreted from the label and publication: late sampling 161 to 241 days after vaccination in a few convalescent patients. The treatment or condition label on this specimen signifies: approximately nine-day PBMC culture with coronavirus spike peptide pools or control peptides (ViraFEST assay). The ViraFEST assay was used in the study, in which antigen-specific T cells were expanded with peptide pools and expanded clonotypes were subsequently identified by TCR sequencing. The convalescent patients' positive SARS-CoV-2 PCR tests fell between March and December 2020, which was before the Alpha, Beta and Delta variants emerged in the United States. Each well held fewer than 2.5 million PBMCs cultured with around 10 ug/ml peptide pools in IMDM containing around 5% human AB serum and 8 to 10 IU/ml IL-2. On days 3 and 7, half of the culture medium was replaced with fresh IL-2-containing medium. After approximately 11 days of culture, CD4+ T cells were isolated by negative selection with the EasySep CD4+ T cell isolation kit. PBMCs were separated from whole blood using Ficoll-Paque Plus gradient centrifugation and then either used fresh or cryopreserved at -140C. Each culture condition was generally run in triplicate wells.

Library generation was performed with PCR. DNA from cultured CD4+ T cells was subjected to TCR sequencing with the Oncomine TCR Beta short-read assay at the Johns Hopkins FTIC core. The QIAamp micro DNA kit was used to extract genomic DNA from the cultured CD4+ T cells. Oncomine TCR Beta libraries made from cultured CD4+ T cells were pooled using unique dual indexes and sequenced on an Illumina iSeq 100. On the authors' methods: Non-productive sequences were filtered out, and CDR3s that did not start with C, did not end with F or W, or were shorter than 7 amino acids were discarded. Antigen-specific clonotypes were identified with the MANAFEST web application by comparing peptide-stimulated wells with reference and other culture wells. Positive clones required FDR below 0.05, an odds ratio above 5, and productive frequency above 0.1% in at least two of three replicate wells. Cross-reactive clonotypes were defined as significantly expanded in both SARS-CoV-2 spike wells and at least one common cold coronavirus spike condition. Using R version 3.6.1, CDR3 homology was evaluated through Levenshtein distances (stringdist) along with unrooted phylogenetic trees (ape). Using fastp trimming at Q25 and MiXCR clonotype assembly, TCRdb reanalyzed the public sequencing data and kept in-frame beta chains. Here each entry gathers all rows of one CDR3 protein and keeps the most common genes and DNA. These V and J calls derive from TCRdb rather than the authors' analysis. A total of approximately 23,000 distinct CDR3 sequences appear in this sample, about two fifths of them only once. The ten largest clones add up to roughly 27% of the sample.

This clonotype appeared a few times. The target of this receptor is not known. Base qualities are not provided; no much larger clone lies one nucleotide away. The chain is encoded by TRBV7-3 joined to TRBJ1-1; no D gene call is confident. This TCR derives from a human donor who had recovered from COVID-19. Here the sequenced sample was CD4+ T cells from blood, cultured in vitro, taken about 7 months after SARS-CoV-2 vaccination. The CDR3 is CASSLEVNTEAFF. The sequenced DNA is TGTGCCAGCAGCTTAGAAGTGAACACTGAAGCTTTCTTT.